These 28 T cell receptor beta chains came from one sample sequenced in a study of a mutant IDH1 vaccine in newly diagnosed glioma (TCRdb year 2021). Their target antigens are unknown. Library generation was performed with the immunoSEQ multiplex PCR assay. TCRdb limited this immuneACCESS table to in-frame rearrangements with V and J called. A share of clones is missing; checked studies link under half to unresolved V genes, and the rest is unexplained. In all, the sample holds about 20,000 clones, and about four fifths of those were seen once. The ten most abundant clones make up under 15% of the sample. The sample's time point label is to be understood as: week 23, last vaccination. Each vaccine dose, consisting of 300 ug of a 20-mer mutant IDH1 peptide in Montanide, was administered subcutaneously with topical imiquimod. The sequences come from PBMCs, collected from a glioma patient whose treatment included an IDH1 peptide vaccine. These receptors came from a man aged 25 to 40 with glioma.

The chain links TRBV14 to TRBJ2-1; D gene unclear. Trimming removed 1 base at V and 4 bases at J, with 5 bases between. The CDR3 length is 13 residues. CDR1 is SGHDN and CDR2 is FVKESK in the germline V gene. Here the CDR3 reads CASSQVTYNEQFF. CDR3 DNA: TGTGCCAGCAGCCAAGTGACGTACAATGAGCAGTTCTTC.

V and J are TRBV14 and TRBJ1-2; no clear D. This CDR3 is built from 15 residues. V lost 4 bases and J 4 bases, leaving 16 bases between the germline ends. Germline V gene data show CDR1 as SGHDN and CDR2 as FVKESK. The CDR3 is CASSPSPTGGYGYTF. The CDR3 region has the DNA TGTGCCAGCAGCCCTTCCCCCACCGGCGGCTATGGCTACACCTTC.

The J gene is TRBJ1-1, the V gene TRBV5-1; D may be TRBD1 (6 bases). The CDR3 is 15 residues long. Germline V CDR1 and CDR2: SGHRS, YFSETQ. Trimming removed 0 bases from V and 3 bases from J, with 12 bases in between. DNA for the CDR3: TGCGCCAGCAGCTTGGAGCTAGGGGGGTACACTGAAGCTTTCTTT. Protein sequence: CASSLELGGYTEAFF.

The chain links TRBV5-1 to TRBJ1-1; D remains ambiguous. The V gene's germline CDR1 is SGHRS and CDR2 YFSETQ. This CDR3 has 13 amino acids. V lost 0 bases and J lost 0, with 3 bases in between. In DNA form, the CDR3 reads TGCGCCAGCAGCTTGGTCATGAACACTGAAGCTTTCTTT. Translated, it gives CASSLVMNTEAFF.

This clone was observed a handful of times. The chain carries TRBV5-1 and TRBJ1-1; 7 bases are a match to TRBD1. Germline lookup yields CDR1 SGHRS and CDR2 YFSETQ. The CDR3 has 15 residues. After removal of 0 bases from V and 1 base from J, the junction contained 3 bases not matched to a gene. CDR3 residues: CASSLGGGENTEAFF. As DNA, the CDR3 is TGCGCCAGCAGCTTGGGAGGGGGCGAGAACACTGAAGCTTTCTTT.

V is TRBV5-1 and J is TRBJ2-1; TRBD1 aligns across 9 bases. This CDR3 comprises 15 residues. CDR1 and CDR2 (germline): SGHRS, YFSETQ. V lost 5 bases to trimming and J lost 6 bases; unmatched junction nucleotides: 9. The CDR3 sequence is CASSHPGQGTNEQFF. The DNA of the CDR3 is TGCGCCAGCAGTCACCCGGGACAGGGTACCAATGAGCAGTTCTTC.

The chain joins TRBV27 to TRBJ2-7; 14 bases are a match to TRBD2. The CDR3 covers 16 residues. Looked up from germline, CDR1 is MNHEY and CDR2 is SMNVEV (reference sequence). V dropped 4 bases and J dropped 2; count of bases not matched to a gene: 4. CDR3 amino acids: CASSSPTSGRAYEQYF. In nucleotides, the CDR3 is TGTGCCAGCAGTTCACCGACTAGCGGGAGGGCCTACGAGCAGTACTTC.

The chain has TRBV29-1 and TRBJ2-3; 7 bases map to TRBD1. The J segment lost 0 bases and the V segment lost 3 bases, leaving 9 bases of the junction unmatched. The CDR3 extends over 16 amino acids. Germline V gene sequence: CDR1 SQVTM, CDR2 ANQGSEA. CDR3 DNA sequence: TGCAGCGTTGACACGGGACAGACTCGTAGCACAGATACGCAGTATTTT. Protein sequence: CSVDTGQTRSTDTQYF.

This rearrangement joins TRBV5-1 to TRBJ1-1; no firm D call. V was pared by 0 bases and J by 0 bases, with 6 bases between. The germline gives CDR1 SGHRS, CDR2 YFSETQ. The CDR3 totals 14 residues. In DNA form, the CDR3 reads TGCGCCAGCAGCTTGGCCAACATGAACACTGAAGCTTTCTTT. Protein product: CASSLANMNTEAFF. Full variable domain (remainder filled in from reference TRBV5-1 and TRBJ1-1): KAGVTQTPRYLIKTRGQQVTLSCSPISGHRSVSWYQQTPGQGLQFLFEYFSETQRNKGNFPGRFSGRQFSNSRSEMNVSTLELGDSALYLCASSLANMNTEAFFGQGTRLTVV.

This sequence joins TRBV4-2 and TRBJ2-7; 8 bases align to TRBD1. This CDR3 is 13 amino acids long. Per germline, CDR1 LGHNA and CDR2 YNFKEQ. V lost 7 bases and J lost 5; bases outside the gene matches: 7. This CDR3 is CASTGTGRDEQYF. Here the CDR3 DNA reads TGTGCCAGCACCGGGACAGGACGGGACGAGCAGTACTTC.

This clone was counted between two and nine times. V is TRBV18 and J is TRBJ1-1; 8 bases match TRBD1. The CDR3 consists of 14 residues. Germline trimming cut 5 bases from V and 2 bases from J; bases unmatched to any gene: 4. Looked up from germline, CDR1 is KGHSH and CDR2 is LQKENI. The CDR3 loop is CASSEDRVNTEAFF. The CDR3 nucleotides read TGTGCCAGCTCAGAGGACAGGGTAAACACTGAAGCTTTCTTT.

This chain links TRBV28 with TRBJ2-4, with a tentative D call TRBD2 (5 bases). V was trimmed by 6 bases and J by 0 bases, leaving 24 bases between them. This CDR3 has 19 amino acids. Germline V gives CDR1 MDHEN, CDR2 SYDVKM. The CDR3 spells CASSPRERAGALAKNIQYF. DNA for the CDR3: TGTGCCAGCAGCCCCCGAGAGAGGGCAGGAGCCCTAGCCAAAAACATTCAGTACTTC.

The chain links TRBV7-9 to TRBJ2-5, with D perhaps matching TRBD1 (6 bases). The CDR3 extends over 14 amino acids. V lost 5 bases, J lost 5 bases, and 15 bases lay in between. Germline assignment: CDR1 SEHNR and CDR2 FQNEAQ (reference sequence). CDR3: CASSDSTGWETQYF. The CDR3 DNA follows: TGTGCCAGCAGCGATTCCACAGGGTGGGAGACCCAGTACTTC.

V is TRBV7-9 and J is TRBJ1-5, with a possible D match to TRBD1 (5 bases). This CDR3 region has 15 residues. CDR1 SEHNR and CDR2 FQNEAQ come from the germline V gene (reference sequence). The germline V and J ends were trimmed by 8 bases and 4 bases, with 18 bases remaining between them. CDR3 coding DNA: TGTGCCAGCGGCTCAGGGCGCGTAGCGAATCAGCCCCAGCATTTT. It is translated as CASGSGRVANQPQHF.

This chain connects TRBV13 to TRBJ1-1, with 7 bases identical to TRBD1. V shed 3 bases and J 1 base; nucleotides not matched to a gene: 2. CDR3 size: 14 residues. The V gene's germline CDR1 is PRHDT and CDR2 FYEKMQ (reference sequence). CDR3 DNA: TGTGCCAGCAGCTTCGACAGGGAGAACACTGAAGCTTTCTTT. Its protein product is CASSFDRENTEAFF.

The J gene is TRBJ1-2, the V gene TRBV9; 7 bases fit TRBD1. After removal of 0 bases from V and 2 bases from J, the junction contained 1 base not matched to a gene. The CDR3 extends over 14 amino acids. From germline, CDR1 is SGDLS and CDR2 YYNGEE. CDR3 region: CASSVETGNYGYTF. The CDR3 DNA is TGTGCCAGCAGCGTAGAGACAGGGAACTATGGCTACACCTTC.

The rearrangement links TRBV5-1 to TRBJ1-1; TRBD1 is a possible D gene (5 bases). Germline V gives CDR1 SGHRS, CDR2 YFSETQ. The CDR3 spans 16 residues. V shed 5 bases and J shed 4 bases, with 21 bases lying between them. The CDR3 protein is CASSFGHGAVGTEAFF. CDR3 bases: TGCGCCAGCAGTTTTGGGCACGGGGCCGTTGGCACTGAAGCTTTCTTT.

This chain joins TRBV19 and TRBJ1-1; 7 bases are a match to TRBD1. The trim removed 1 base at V and 3 bases at J, leaving 11 bases unmatched. Germline V lookup: CDR1 LNHDA, CDR2 SQIVND (reference sequence). CDR3 length equals 17 residues. The DNA of the CDR3 is TGTGCCAGTAGTATAGGTGGGGCAGGGGGACGGCACACTGAAGCTTTCTTT. Amino acid sequence: CASSIGGAGGRHTEAFF.

The chain is built from TRBV6-4 and TRBJ1-1, with TRBD1 as a possible D gene (6 bases). CDR1 is MRHNA and CDR2 is SNTAGT in the germline V gene. V was trimmed by 0 bases and J by 2 bases, leaving 10 bases between them. The CDR3 is 15 amino acids. The CDR3 DNA reads TGTGCCAGCAGTGACTCTGGGGGGGCTAACACTGAAGCTTTCTTT. Protein product: CASSDSGGANTEAFF.

The CDR3 is CASSLVSGRANEQFF. For the CDR3, the DNA is TGCGCCAGCAGCTTGGTTAGCGGGAGGGCCAATGAGCAGTTCTTC. The chain links TRBV5-1 to TRBJ2-1, with TRBD2 identical over 11 bases. The V segment lost 0 bases and the J segment 6 bases; nucleotides outside the gene matches: 2. This CDR3 is 15 amino acids long. The germline gives CDR1 SGHRS, CDR2 YFSETQ.

By proportion, this clone is medium-sized. The chain combines TRBV25-1 with TRBJ1-1; D possibly corresponds to TRBD1 (5 bases). Deletions cut 2 bases from V and 0 bases from J, with 13 bases between. This CDR3 comprises 16 residues. CDR1 MGHDK and CDR2 SYGVNS come from the germline V gene. The CDR3 loop is CASSENSDRLNTEAFF. The CDR3 nucleotides read TGTGCCAGCAGTGAAAATTCCGACAGATTGAACACTGAAGCTTTCTTT.

In nucleotides, the CDR3 is TGTGCCAGCAGCATAGGCCCTTCCTACAATGAGCAGTTCTTC. This gives the protein CASSIGPSYNEQFF. The chain couples TRBV6-5 to TRBJ2-1, with unresolved D. Trimming left V 6 bases short and J 1 base short, with 10 bases between. Germline values: CDR1 MNHEY, CDR2 SVGAGI. CDR3 length: 14 amino acids.

A word on this clone: The germline gene is not matched at one end of the junction; a read error may be the cause. This chain links TRBV15 with TRBJ1-1; D is uncertain. Germline V lookup: CDR1 LNHNV, CDR2 YYDKDF (reference sequence). The CDR3 runs 10 residues. The chain's CDR3 is CATSRGSLVF. DNA for the CDR3: TGTGCCACCAGCAGAGGGTCCTTAGTCTTT.

The gene calls are TRBV6-5 and TRBJ1-2; no firm D call. Germline CDR1 and CDR2: MNHEY and SVGAGI. The CDR3 runs to 14 residues. V was cut by 2 bases and J by 0 bases, with 7 bases left in between. The CDR3 loop reads CASSYDGSNYGYTF. The CDR3, as DNA: TGTGCCAGCAGTTACGACGGATCTAACTATGGCTACACCTTC.

The chain links TRBV2 to TRBJ1-1; the D is unclear. CDR3 size: 11 residues. The V end lost 5 bases, the J end lost 2 bases, and 3 bases lay between the germline ends. Per the germline V gene, CDR1 is SNHLY and CDR2 is FYNNEI. The CDR3 DNA reads TGTGCCAGCAGTTTTAACACTGAAGCTTTCTTT. Amino acid sequence: CASSFNTEAFF.

J is TRBJ2-5 and V is TRBV4-1; TRBD1 aligns across 8 bases. The CDR3 is made up of 13 amino acids. In germline, CDR1 is MGHRA, CDR2 YSYEKL. V trimming: 4 bases; J trimming: 5 bases; junction bases outside the gene matches: 3. The DNA for the CDR3 is TGCGCCAGCAGCCCAACAGGGGGGGAGACCCAGTACTTC. Encoded protein: CASSPTGGETQYF.

The chain employs TRBV15 and TRBJ2-7; D remains ambiguous. The V gene lost 1 base and the J gene lost 0 bases, with 10 bases spanning the gap. The CDR3 covers 15 residues. Per the germline V gene, CDR1 is LNHNV and CDR2 is YYDKDF (reference sequence). CDR3 coding DNA: TGTGCCACCAGCAGAGGTGACATCTACTCCTACGAGCAGTACTTC. Its protein is CATSRGDIYSYEQYF. Filled out from reference TRBV15 and TRBJ2-7, the complete variable domain reads DAMVIQNPRYQVTQFGKPVTLSCSQTLNHNVMYWYQQKSSQAPKLLFHYYDKDFNNEADTPDNFQSRRPNTSFCFLDIRSPGLGDTAMYLCATSRGDIYSYEQYFGPGTRLTVT.

This clone appeared once. The gene calls are TRBV6-4 and TRBJ2-2, with a tentative D call TRBD2 (6 bases). CDR3 size: 15 residues. Germline CDR1 reads MRHNA; CDR2 reads SNTAGT. V was shortened by 2 bases and J by 1 base, with 8 bases between the two germline ends. CDR3 in DNA: TGTGCCAGCAGTGACCAGGGAGGGAACACCGGGGAGCTGTTTTTT. This sequence encodes CASSDQGGNTGELFF.